A selection of T cell receptor beta chains follows, all from one sample in a study of CD8 T cells in Susac syndrome. MiXCR, run by TCRdb on the immunoSEQ multiplex PCR reads, gives a single entry per CDR3 protein. The sample lists more than 70,000 distinct CDR3 sequences; roughly nine tenths were seen once. Sequences were obtained from CD8+ T cells from PBMCs. The receptors come from a human donor with multiple sclerosis. Both conserved end residues are part of each CDR3. A D gene is named only where the DNA matches it firmly. Some rows have no size entry. The others give once, few or many, or a class for an expanded clone.

TRBD1,.,TRBV4-3,TRBJ1-4,CASSQGTGTNEKLFF,TGCGCCAGCAGCCAAGGGACAGGGACTAATGAAAAACTGTTTTTT
TRBD2,.,TRBV9,TRBJ2-1,CASSVKRGGDFLGNEQFF,TGTGCCAGCAGCGTAAAGCGGGGGGGTGATTTTTTAGGCAATGAGCAGTTCTTC
TRBD2,.,TRBV13,TRBJ2-3,CASSLEVAGTTSTDTQYF,TGTGCCAGCAGCTTAGAGGTAGCGGGGACCACTAGCACAGATACGCAGTATTTT
.,.,TRBV10-3,TRBJ2-2,CAISEDRRRNTGELFF,TGTGCCATCAGTGAGGACAGGAGGAGAAACACCGGGGAGCTGTTTTTT
TRBD2,.,TRBV13,TRBJ2-1,CASRSGLAGHNEQFF,TGTGCCAGCAGATCCGGACTAGCGGGACACAATGAGCAGTTCTTC
TRBD1,.,TRBV29-1,TRBJ1-1,CSVPGQDYEAFF,TGCAGCGTCCCCGGACAGGATTATGAAGCTTTCTTT
TRBD1,.,TRBV13,TRBJ2-1,CASSSLGQGEVNEQFF,TGTGCCAGCAGCTCCCTAGGACAGGGGGAAGTCAATGAGCAGTTCTTC
TRBD1,.,TRBV13,TRBJ1-4,CASSLGRGGPNEKLFF,TGTGCCAGCAGCTTGGGCAGGGGGGGGCCTAATGAAAAACTGTTTTTT
.,.,TRBV30,TRBJ2-5,CAWIWRVGETQYF,TGTGCCTGGATTTGGAGGGTCGGGGAGACCCAGTACTTC
.,.,TRBV7-9,TRBJ1-2,CASSLGTLYGYTF,TGTGCCAGCAGCTTAGGGACCCTCTATGGCTACACCTTC
TRBD1,.,TRBV29-1,TRBJ2-4,CSVVRTGGYGNIQYF,TGCAGCGTTGTTAGGACAGGGGGCTATGGAAACATTCAGTACTTC
.,.,TRBV9,TRBJ2-7,CASSVEEGLAAYEQYF,TGTGCCAGCAGCGTAGAGGAGGGACTCGCTGCCTACGAGCAGTACTTC
TRBD1,.,TRBV7-6,TRBJ1-1,CASSPHLGQELNTEAFF,TGTGCCAGCAGCCCCCACCTCGGACAGGAGTTGAACACTGAAGCTTTCTTT
TRBD1,.,TRBV6-6,TRBJ2-5,CASSPSGTGGETQYF,TGTGCCAGCAGTCCCTCCGGGACAGGGGGGGAGACCCAGTACTTC
.,.,TRBV19,TRBJ2-7,CASSSGQRNEQYF,TGTGCCAGTAGTTCCGGACAGCGTAACGAGCAGTACTTC
.,.,TRBV12-3/TRBV12-4,TRBJ1-1,CASSAGGNTEAFF,TGTGCCAGCAGTGCGGGGGGGAACACTGAAGCTTTCTTT
.,.,TRBV19,TRBJ2-1,CASSIGLNNEQFF,TGTGCCAGTAGTATAGGACTAAACAATGAGCAGTTCTTC
TRBD1,.,TRBV12-3/TRBV12-4,TRBJ2-3,CASSLLKGTEYTDTQYF,TGTGCCAGCAGTTTATTAAAGGGGACAGAGTACACAGATACGCAGTATTTT
.,.,TRBV23-1,TRBJ2-4,CASSQPVTRRQGLPKNIQYF,TGCGCCAGCAGTCAACCCGTTACTCGGAGACAGGGACTGCCCAAAAACATTCAGTACTTC
.,.,TRBV6-5,TRBJ1-2,CASSYADSPPFDYGYTF,TGTGCCAGCAGTTACGCCGACAGCCCTCCCTTTGACTATGGCTACACCTTC
.,few,TRBV4-1,TRBJ1-5,CASSQDPWTTGNQPQHF,TGCGCCAGCAGCCAAGATCCTTGGACGACCGGCAATCAGCCCCAGCATTTT
.,.,TRBV27,TRBJ1-5,CASSPSGNQPQHF,TGTGCCAGCAGTCCCTCGGGCAATCAGCCCCAGCATTTT
.,.,TRBV2,TRBJ2-1,CASTEDRGNIMKQFF,TGTGCCAGCACTGAAGATAGGGGCAATATAATGAAGCAGTTCTTC
.,.,TRBV9,TRBJ2-1,CASSSESKPGKRDVF,TGTGCCAGCAGCTCCGAATCAAAGCCAGGGAAACGGGATGTCTTC
.,.,TRBV28,TRBJ2-5,CASSLIPGAQETQYF,TGTGCCAGCAGTCTAATCCCGGGGGCCCAAGAGACCCAGTACTTC
.,.,TRBV10-2,TRBJ1-1,CASSSMNTEAFF,TGCGCCAGCAGCTCGATGAACACTGAAGCTTTCTTT
.,.,TRBV6-5,TRBJ1-5,CASSYSAAGVNQPQHF,TGTGCCAGCAGTTACTCGGCTGCAGGGGTCAATCAGCCCCAGCATTTT
.,.,TRBV19,TRBJ1-1,CASRGGRNTEAFF,TGTGCCAGTAGAGGAGGGCGGAACACTGAAGCTTTCTTT
.,.,TRBV9,TRBJ2-5,CASSSPAGEETQYF,TGTGCCAGCAGCTCCCCGGCAGGCGAAGAGACCCAGTACTTC
TRBD1,.,TRBV13,TRBJ1-2,CASSFGQGGNGYTF,TGTGCCAGCAGCTTTGGACAGGGTGGGAATGGCTACACCTTC
.,.,TRBV4-3,TRBJ2-2,CASRRGPGELFF,TGCGCCAGCCGAAGAGGTCCCGGGGAGCTGTTTTTT
.,.,TRBV11-1,TRBJ1-1,CASSSLGGRDAFF,TGTGCCAGCAGCTCCCTCGGGGGCAGGGACGCTTTCTTT
.,.,TRBV12-5,TRBJ2-2,CASGLGDTYTGELFF,TGTGCTAGTGGTTTAGGGGACACATACACCGGGGAGCTGTTTTTT
TRBD1,.,TRBV7-9,TRBJ2-1,CASSVRQGNEQFF,TGTGCCAGCAGCGTCCGACAGGGCAATGAGCAGTTCTTC
.,.,TRBV12-3/TRBV12-4,TRBJ2-1,CASSPHGNEQFF,TGTGCCAGCAGCCCCCACGGCAATGAGCAGTTCTTC
.,once,TRBV19,TRBJ1-2,CASSIGTNYGYTF,TGTGCCAGTAGTATCGGGACCAACTATGGCTACACCTTC
TRBD1,once,TRBV6-2/TRBV6-3,TRBJ2-1,CASSSPRDSSYNEQFF,TGTGCCAGCAGTTCCCCCCGGGACAGCTCCTACAATGAGCAGTTCTTC
.,.,TRBV13,TRBJ2-5,CASSFSLADKETQYF,TGTGCCAGCAGCTTTAGTTTGGCAGATAAAGAGACCCAGTACTTC
TRBD2,.,TRBV9,TRBJ2-1,CASSNRLAGINEQFF,TGTGCCAGCAGCAACAGACTAGCCGGTATCAATGAGCAGTTCTTC
.,.,TRBV4-2,TRBJ1-2,CASSQAPQDSFYGYTF,TGTGCCAGCAGCCAAGCCCCACAGGATTCCTTTTATGGCTACACCTTC
.,.,TRBV4-1,TRBJ2-1,CASSQAIFPTVDEQFF,TGCGCCAGCAGCCAGGCAATATTTCCAACGGTCGATGAGCAGTTCTTC
.,.,TRBV30,TRBJ1-1,CAWTGLGTEVFF,TGTGCCTGGACAGGGCTCGGGACTGAAGTTTTCTTT
.,.,TRBV29-1,TRBJ1-1,CSAGQNTEAFF,TGCAGCGCGGGACAGAACACTGAAGCTTTCTTT
.,.,TRBV12-3/TRBV12-4,TRBJ2-7,CASSPSIYEQYF,TGTGCCAGCAGCCCCTCCATTTACGAGCAGTACTTC
.,.,TRBV7-9,TRBJ1-2,CASSLDETSNYGYTF,TGTGCCAGCAGCTTAGACGAAACCTCTAACTATGGCTACACCTTC
.,.,TRBV7-9,TRBJ1-1,CASSLWTENTEAFF,TGTGCCAGCAGCTTATGGACGGAGAACACTGAAGCTTTCTTT
.,.,TRBV13,TRBJ1-3,CASSQLLGGAFGNTIYF,TGTGCCAGCAGCCAACTACTGGGAGGGGCGTTCGGAAACACCATATATTTT
TRBD1,.,TRBV27,TRBJ2-7,CASSFGQGYEQYF,TGTGCCAGCAGCTTCGGACAGGGCTACGAGCAGTACTTC
.,.,TRBV16,TRBJ1-1,CASSQSRGATEAFF,TGTGCCAGCAGCCAATCGAGGGGTGCCACTGAAGCTTTCTTT